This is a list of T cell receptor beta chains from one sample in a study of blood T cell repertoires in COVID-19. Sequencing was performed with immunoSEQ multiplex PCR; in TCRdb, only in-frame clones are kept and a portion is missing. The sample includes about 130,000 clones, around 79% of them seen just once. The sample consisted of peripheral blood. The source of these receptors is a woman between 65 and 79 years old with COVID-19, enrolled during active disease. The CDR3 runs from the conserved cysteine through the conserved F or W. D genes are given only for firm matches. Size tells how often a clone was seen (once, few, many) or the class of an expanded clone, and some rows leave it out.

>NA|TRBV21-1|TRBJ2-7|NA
TGTGCCAGCAGCAAGGGTTTCCCAAACCCAGGGGTTAAGGAGAGTGGCCACGAGCAGTACTTC
CASSKGFPNPGVKESGHEQYF
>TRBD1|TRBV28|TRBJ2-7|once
TGTGCCAGCAGACCCGGACAGGGGGGGTACGAGCAGTACTTC
CASRPGQGGYEQYF
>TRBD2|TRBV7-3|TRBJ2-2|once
TGTGCCAGCAGCCCCATTCTAGCGGGGTTGAACACCGGGGAGCTGTTTTTT
CASSPILAGLNTGELFF
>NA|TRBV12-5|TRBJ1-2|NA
TGTGCTAATGGTTCTCGGTCGCGAGGCTACACCTTC
CANGSRSRGYTF
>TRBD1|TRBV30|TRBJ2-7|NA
TGTGCCTGGAGTTTCGGACAGGGGGCCCACGAGCAGTACTTC
CAWSFGQGAHEQYF
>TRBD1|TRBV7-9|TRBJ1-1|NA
TGTGCCAGCAGCCAATCCAGGGGGCCTGAAGCTTTCTTT
CASSQSRGPEAFF
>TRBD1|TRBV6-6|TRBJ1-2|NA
TGTGCCAGCAGGGACAGGGTTTGGGCCGCTAACTATGGCTACACCTTC
CASRDRVWAANYGYTF
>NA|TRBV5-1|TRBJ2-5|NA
TGCGCCAGCAGCTTGGTGGGGGGACCCGGGGAGACCCAGTACTTC
CASSLVGGPGETQYF
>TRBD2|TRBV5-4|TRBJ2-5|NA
TGTGCCAGCAGCTTGACTAGCGGGGGTTGGGAGACCCAGTACTTC
CASSLTSGGWETQYF
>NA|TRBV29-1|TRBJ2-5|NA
TGCAGCGCCGCGATGGAGACCCAGTACTTC
CSAAMETQYF
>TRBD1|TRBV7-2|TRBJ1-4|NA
TGTGCCAGCAGCTTAGTTGGGACAGGGGCCATAAATGAAAAACTGTTTTTT
CASSLVGTGAINEKLFF
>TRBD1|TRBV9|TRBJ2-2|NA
TGTGCCAGCAGCGTGGCGGACAGGGCTTCCGGGGAGCTGTTTTTT
CASSVADRASGELFF
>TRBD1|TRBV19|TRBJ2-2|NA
TGTGCCAGTAGTTCCTCGACAGGGTTATACACCGGGGAGCTGTTTTTT
CASSSSTGLYTGELFF